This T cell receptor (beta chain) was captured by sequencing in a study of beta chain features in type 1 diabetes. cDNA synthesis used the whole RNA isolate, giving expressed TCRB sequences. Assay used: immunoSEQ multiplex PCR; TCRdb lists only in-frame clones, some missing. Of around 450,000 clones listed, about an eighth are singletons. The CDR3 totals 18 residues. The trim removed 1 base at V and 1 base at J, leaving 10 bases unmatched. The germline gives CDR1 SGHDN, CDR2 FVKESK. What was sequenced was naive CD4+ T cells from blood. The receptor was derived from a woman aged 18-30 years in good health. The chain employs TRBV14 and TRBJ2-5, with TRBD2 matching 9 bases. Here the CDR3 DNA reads TGTGCCAGCAGCCAAGGGTCCCTGGCGGGAGGGCTCCAAGAGACCCAGTACTTC. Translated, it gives CASSQGSLAGGLQETQYF.